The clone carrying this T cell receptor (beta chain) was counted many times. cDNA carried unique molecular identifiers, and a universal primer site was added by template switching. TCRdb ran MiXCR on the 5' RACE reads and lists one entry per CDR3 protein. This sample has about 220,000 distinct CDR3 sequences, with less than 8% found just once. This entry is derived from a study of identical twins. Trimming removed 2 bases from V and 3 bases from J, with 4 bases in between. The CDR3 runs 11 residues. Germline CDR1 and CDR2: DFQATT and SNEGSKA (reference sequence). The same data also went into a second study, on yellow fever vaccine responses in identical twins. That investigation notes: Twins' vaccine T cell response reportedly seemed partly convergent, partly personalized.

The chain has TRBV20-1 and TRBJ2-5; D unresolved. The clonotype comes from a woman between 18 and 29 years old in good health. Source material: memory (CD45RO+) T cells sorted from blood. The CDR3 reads CSARLEETQYF. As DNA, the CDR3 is TGCAGTGCTAGACTAGAAGAGACCCAGTACTTC.